In this sample, the clone carrying this T cell receptor (beta chain) turned up a few times. The target antigen is unknown. Rearranged V-D-J TRB sequences were amplified with a mixed TRB-A/B primer pool. TCRdb ran MiXCR on the multiplex PCR reads and lists one entry per CDR3 protein. The sample includes a few thousand distinct CDR3 sequences, around 50% of them seen just once. The sample is drawn from a study of T cell repertoires in aging, cancer and after chemotherapy. Findings and caveats of the study: Untreated cancer patients had significantly lower blood TCR diversity than age-matched healthy donors.

V trimming: 6 bases; J trimming: 4 bases; junction bases outside the gene matches: 5. Per the germline V gene, CDR1 is SQVTM and CDR2 is ANQGSEA. The CDR3 consists of 14 residues. Peripheral blood genomic DNA, not sorted cells or RNA, was the template. V gene TRBV29-1 combines with J gene TRBJ2-3; 12 bases fit TRBD2. This TCR was sampled from a human donor with a blood cancer. Material: blood. CDR3 DNA sequence: TGCAGCGTCAACCTAGCGGGAGGGGCAGATACGCAGTATTTT. Its protein is CSVNLAGGADTQYF.